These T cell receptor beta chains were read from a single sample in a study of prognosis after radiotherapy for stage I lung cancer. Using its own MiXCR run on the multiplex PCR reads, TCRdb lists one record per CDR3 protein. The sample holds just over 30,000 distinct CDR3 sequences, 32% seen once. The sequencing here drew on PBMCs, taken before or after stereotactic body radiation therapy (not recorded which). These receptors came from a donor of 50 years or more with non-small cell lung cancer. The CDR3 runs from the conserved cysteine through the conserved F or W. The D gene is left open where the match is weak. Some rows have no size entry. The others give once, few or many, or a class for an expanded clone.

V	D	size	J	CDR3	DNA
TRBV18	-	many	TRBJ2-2	CASSPARAGELFF	TGTGCCAGCTCACCAGCCAGAGCCGGGGAGCTGTTTTTT
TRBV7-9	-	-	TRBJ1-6	CASSGGVEGWNSPLHF	TGTGCCAGCAGCGGGGGGGTGGAGGGGTGGAATTCACCCCTCCACTTT
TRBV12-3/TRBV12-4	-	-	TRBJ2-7	CASSLGGAGEQYF	TGTGCCAGCAGTTTGGGTGGAGCTGGCGAGCAGTACTTC
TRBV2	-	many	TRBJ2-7	CASSVGPGAYEQYF	TGTGCCAGCAGTGTAGGTCCGGGCGCCTACGAGCAGTACTTC
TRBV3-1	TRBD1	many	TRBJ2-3	CASSQGAGTGTDTQYF	TGTGCCAGCAGCCAAGGAGCCGGGACAGGCACAGATACGCAGTATTTT
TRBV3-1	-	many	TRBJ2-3	CASSQGETDTQYF	TGTGCCAGCAGCCAAGGGGAAACAGATACGCAGTATTTT
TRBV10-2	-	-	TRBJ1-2	CASSESKLLGYTF	TGCGCCAGCAGTGAGTCGAAACTGTTAGGCTACACCTTC
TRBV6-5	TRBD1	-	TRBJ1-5	CASSYSRGPGHLQHF	TGTGCCAGCAGTTACTCCAGGGGGCCTGGTCATCTCCAGCATTTT
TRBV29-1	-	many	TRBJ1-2	CSVEAGWYGYTF	TGCAGCGTTGAAGCAGGGTGGTATGGCTACACCTTC
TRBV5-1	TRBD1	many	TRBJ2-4	CASSLVPTGAKNIQYF	TGCGCCAGCAGCTTGGTTCCGACAGGGGCCAAAAACATTCAGTACTTC
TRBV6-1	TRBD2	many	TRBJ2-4	CASSDLAGAKNIQYF	TGTGCCAGCAGCGACCTAGCGGGAGCGAAGAACATTCAGTACTTC